The 8 T cell receptor beta chains below come from one sample, sequenced in a study of cytomegalovirus exposure and HLA in healthy donors. The PCR employed 60 Vbeta primers together with 13 Jbeta primers. This table comes from immunoSEQ multiplex PCR, and its TCRdb copy is limited to in-frame clones, with some not included. Among around 92,000 clones listed, about 83% were seen once. Material for sequencing was PBMCs. The receptors were gathered from a man in his fifties or sixties in good health and CMV-seropositive.

The chain uses TRBV5-5 and TRBJ2-7, with D tentatively TRBD2 (5 bases). Germline-derived CDR1 and CDR2 are SGHKS and YYEKEE (reference sequence). The V end was cut by 2 bases, the J end by 2 bases, with 14 bases between. The CDR3 spans 15 residues. The CDR3 reads CASSFGLRVPYEQYF. The CDR3 nucleotides are TGTGCCAGCAGCTTTGGACTTCGGGTCCCCTACGAGCAGTACTTC.

V and J are TRBV19 and TRBJ2-7, with D possibly matching TRBD1 (6 bases). The V and J ends lost 4 bases and 0 bases respectively, with 10 bases between them. Germline CDR1 reads LNHDA; CDR2 reads SQIVND (reference sequence). The length of the CDR3 is 14 residues. CDR3 residues: CASSKTGSSYEQYF. The CDR3 bases are TGTGCCAGTAGTAAAACAGGGAGCTCCTACGAGCAGTACTTC. Filled out from reference TRBV19 and TRBJ2-7, the complete variable domain reads DGGITQSPKYLFRKEGQNVTLSCEQNLNHDAMYWYRQDPGQGLRLIYYSQIVNDFQKGDIAEGYSVSREKKESFPLTVTSAQKNPTAFYLCASSKTGSSYEQYFGPGTRLTVT.

This chain connects TRBV25-1 to TRBJ2-1, with TRBD2 identical over 10 bases. The CDR3 contains 14 residues. Germline V CDR1 and CDR2: MGHDK, SYGVNS. V was clipped by 9 bases and J by 7 bases; unmatched bases: 9. CDR3 DNA sequence: TGTGCCAGTACGGTAGCGGGGGGTGGTAATGAGCAGTTCTTC. Its translation is CASTVAGGGNEQFF.

The rearrangement joins TRBV7-8 to TRBJ1-2; 8 bases match TRBD1. The CDR3 has 17 residues. The V gene's germline CDR1 is SGHVS and CDR2 FQNEAQ. V trimming: 5 bases; J trimming: 2 bases; junction bases outside the gene matches: 13. CDR3 amino acids: CASSPPQRAGGNYGYTF. The CDR3 DNA sequence: TGTGCCAGCAGCCCCCCGCAGCGGGCAGGGGGCAACTATGGCTACACCTTC.

The V and J genes are TRBV7-8 and TRBJ2-7; 7 nucleotides line up with TRBD1. Germline CDR1 and CDR2: SGHVS and FQNEAQ. This CDR3 has 15 residues. With 5 bases clipped from V and 4 bases from J, the junction kept 11 bases outside the gene matches. This chain's CDR3 is CASSATSGTVYEQYF. DNA of the CDR3: TGTGCCAGCAGCGCTACCTCCGGGACAGTTTACGAGCAGTACTTC.

The rearrangement uses TRBV5-1 and TRBJ2-5; TRBD1 matches 7 bases. The ends lost 4 bases at V and 2 bases at J; junction bases unmatched: 5. The CDR3 is 14 residues long. Germline V CDR1 and CDR2: SGHRS, YFSETQ. The CDR3 DNA reads as TGCGCCAGCAGCCGCCGGGACAGTCAAGAGACCCAGTACTTC. This codes for CASSRRDSQETQYF. Filled out from reference TRBV5-1 and TRBJ2-5, the complete variable domain reads KAGVTQTPRYLIKTRGQQVTLSCSPISGHRSVSWYQQTPGQGLQFLFEYFSETQRNKGNFPGRFSGRQFSNSRSEMNVSTLELGDSALYLCASSRRDSQETQYFGPGTRLLVL.

V is TRBV5-6 and J is TRBJ2-2, with TRBD1 matching 8 bases. The CDR3 is 16 residues long. The V gene's germline CDR1 is SGHDT and CDR2 YYEEEE. V lost 4 bases, J lost 6 bases, and 11 bases stayed unmatched. CDR3 DNA sequence: TGTGCCAGCAGCCCTGGTTCAGGGGGCCGGGCCGGGGAGCTGTTTTTT. It is translated as CASSPGSGGRAGELFF.

The chain has TRBV19 and TRBJ2-2; tentative D call: TRBD1 (6 bases). CDR3 length: 15 amino acids. Looked up from germline, CDR1 is LNHDA and CDR2 is SQIVND (reference sequence). V lost 5 bases to trimming and J lost 1 base, with 11 bases between them. The CDR3 nucleotides are TGTGCCAGTAGTGGGCGGACAGTGAACACCGGGGAGCTGTTTTTT. This gives the protein CASSGRTVNTGELFF. Supplemented by reference TRBV19 and TRBJ2-2, the full variable domain reads DGGITQSPKYLFRKEGQNVTLSCEQNLNHDAMYWYRQDPGQGLRLIYYSQIVNDFQKGDIAEGYSVSREKKESFPLTVTSAQKNPTAFYLCASSGRTVNTGELFFGEGSRLTVL.